Listed below are T cell receptor beta chains from one sample, sequenced in a study of tumor and adjacent non-tumor tissue in lung cancer. TCRdb reprocessed the multiplex PCR reads with MiXCR, giving one entry per CDR3 protein. There are over 110,000 distinct CDR3 sequences in the sample; approximately 64% occur only once, and around a sixth lies in the top ten. The sequenced material came from lung tumor tissue. All receptors derive from a man in his fifties or sixties with small cell lung cancer. CDR3s include the opening cysteine and the closing phenylalanine or tryptophan. A D gene is named only where the DNA matches it firmly. The listing skips clone size in some rows; elsewhere it reads once, few, many or a size class.

few,TRBV5-1,TRBJ1-5,.,TGCGCCAGCAGCTTGGCCGGGCAGGACAATCAGCCCCAGCATTTT,CASSLAGQDNQPQHF
.,TRBV5-8,TRBJ2-5,.,TGTGCCGGGACCGTAGAGGGAGTCGGGAAGACCCAGTACTTC,CAGTVEGVGKTQYF
.,TRBV6-6,TRBJ1-5,.,TGTGCCAGCAGTCTACTCGGGAATAGCAATCAGCCCCAGCATTTT,CASSLLGNSNQPQHF
.,TRBV29-1,TRBJ2-6,.,TGCAGCGTTGACCAGGACTCTGGGGCCAACGTCCTGACTTTC,CSVDQDSGANVLTF
.,TRBV5-4,TRBJ1-2,.,TGTGCCAGCTGGACCGGGACGCAAGACGGCTACACCTTC,CASWTGTQDGYTF
.,TRBV11-1,TRBJ2-6,TRBD2,TGTGCCAGCAGTTTATTAGCGGGAATGCTCGCTGGGGCCAAAGTCCTGACTTTC,CASSLLAGMLAGAKVLTF
.,TRBV6-1,TRBJ2-1,.,TGTGCCAGCAGTGAGGTGCCACCAGTCCCGGGGGATGAGCAGTTCTTC,CASSEVPPVPGDEQFF
once,TRBV29-1,TRBJ1-1,TRBD1,TGCAGCGTCGAGAAGGAGTCAGGGGGAATTGGCACTGAAGCTTTCTTT,CSVEKESGGIGTEAFF
many,TRBV10-3,TRBJ2-7,.,TGTGCCATCAGTGACAAAACCTACGAGCAGTACTTC,CAISDKTYEQYF
.,TRBV11-1,TRBJ2-2,TRBD1,TGTACAAACAGCTCCCCGGACAGGGTAGACACCGGGGAGCTGTTTTTT,CTNSSPDRVDTGELFF
.,TRBV5-5,TRBJ2-7,.,TGTGCCAGCAGCCCCGGGGCAGGGAGGATTACCTACGTGCAGTACTTC,CASSPGAGRITYVQYF
many,TRBV6-1,TRBJ2-5,.,TGTGCCAGCAGTGAGCGGCACTGGCTGACCCAGTACTTC,CASSERHWLTQYF
many,TRBV20-1,TRBJ1-5,.,TGCAGTGCTAGTTTGGGTGTTGGGGGTAATCAGCCCCAGCATTTT,CSASLGVGGNQPQHF
.,TRBV7-8,TRBJ1-4,.,TGTGCCAGCAGCTTACGGGGGAACGGTGAAAAACTGTTTTTT,CASSLRGNGEKLFF
.,TRBV6-1,TRBJ2-7,.,TGTGCCAGCAGTGAGGTCGGGAGTACGAAGCAGCACTTC,CASSEVGSTKQHF
many,TRBV11-3,TRBJ2-3,.,TGTGCCAGCAGCCCGGACGGAGATACGCAGTATTTT,CASSPDGDTQYF
.,TRBV11-2,TRBJ2-1,.,TGTGCCAGCAGCGGGGGGGCGGGAGTCAATGAGCAGTTCTTC,CASSGGAGVNEQFF
.,TRBV11-1,TRBJ2-1,.,TGTGCCAGCAGCTCCCCCGGCCAGGGGTTGAATAAGCAGTTCTTT,CASSSPGQGLNKQFF
few,TRBV7-9,TRBJ2-5,.,TGTGCCAGCAGCTCCGTCGTTGGGGCAAAGACCCAGTACTTC,CASSSVVGAKTQYF
.,TRBV5-5,TRBJ2-7,.,TGTGCCATCAGCTTACGCACGAATTACTACGAGCAGTACTTC,CAISLRTNYYEQYF
.,TRBV12-3/TRBV12-4,TRBJ2-7,.,TGTGTCAACAGTTCGCCCCTTCGCGGGTCCCACGAGCAGTACTTC,CVNSSPLRGSHEQYF
.,TRBV6-1,TRBJ1-2,.,TGTGACAGCAGTGAATGGGGGATCTATGGCTACACCTTC,CDSSEWGIYGYTF
once,TRBV29-1,TRBJ2-1,.,TGCAGCGCTGTTGTGAGGGGGGGTTACAATGAGCAGTTCTTC,CSAVVRGGYNEQFF
.,TRBV6-1,TRBJ2-3,.,TGTGTCAGCGTCAGTTCGAGCACAGATACGCAGTATTTT,CVSVSSSTDTQYF
.,TRBV5-5,TRBJ2-5,TRBD1,TGTGCCAACAGCAGCACCGGGACAGGGGTGGAGACCCAGTACTTC,CANSSTGTGVETQYF
.,TRBV20-1,TRBJ1-2,.,TGCAGTGCTAGAAATCTACAAGATAACTTTGACTACACCTTC,CSARNLQDNFDYTF
many,TRBV29-1,TRBJ2-6,.,TGCAGCGTCAAACACGTCTCTGGGGCCAACGTCCTGACTTTC,CSVKHVSGANVLTF
.,TRBV24-1,TRBJ1-5,.,TGTGCCACCAGTGATCGGTCCGTAGGTCAGCCCCAGCATTTT,CATSDRSVGQPQHF
.,TRBV6-5,TRBJ2-1,TRBD2,TGTGCCTGCAGGAGACTAGCGGCTGGGGTGGGGTACAATGAGCAGTTCTTC,CACRRLAAGVGYNEQFF
.,TRBV20-1,TRBJ2-1,.,TGCAGTGCTAGGGACTCCTACAATGAGCAGTTCTTC,CSARDSYNEQFF
.,TRBV7-8,TRBJ2-7,.,TGTGCCAGCAGCTTAGTGGGAGAGCAGTACTTC,CASSLVGEQYF
.,TRBV12-3/TRBV12-4,TRBJ2-3,.,TGTGCCAGCAGATCCGACGTTGGGATAGATACGCAGTATTTT,CASRSDVGIDTQYF
.,TRBV7-8,TRBJ1-4,.,TGTGCCAGCAGCTTATATGTCCGGGACACAGAAAAACTGTTTTTT,CASSLYVRDTEKLFF
many,TRBV6-5,TRBJ2-1,.,TGTGCCAGCAGTGCCCAAGGGGGCAATGAGCAGTTCTTC,CASSAQGGNEQFF
.,TRBV29-1,TRBJ1-2,.,TGCAGCGTTGGCCTGGCCAGGGATAGGGGCTTCACCTTC,CSVGLARDRGFTF
.,TRBV20-1,TRBJ2-1,TRBD2,TGCAGTGCTGGAGATTTGAGCGGGAGGGCCGAAGTCAATGAGCAGTTCTTC,CSAGDLSGRAEVNEQFF
once,TRBV11-3,TRBJ1-1,.,TGTGCCAGCGGTGGGATGAACATTGAAGCTTTCTTT,CASGGMNIEAFF
once,TRBV5-1,TRBJ1-2,TRBD1,TGCGCTAGTAGCACAGGGACAGACTCCACCTTTGGCTACACCTTC,CASSTGTDSTFGYTF
.,TRBV11-2,TRBJ2-1,TRBD2,TGTGCCAGCAGCTTAGGAGTAGCGGGCGTCTACCCTGAGCAGTTCTTC,CASSLGVAGVYPEQFF
many,TRBV12-3/TRBV12-4,TRBJ1-1,.,TGTGCCAGCAGTTTAAGAATGGCGAGGGCTTTCTTT,CASSLRMARAFF
.,TRBV11-2,TRBJ1-2,TRBD1,TGTGCCAGCAAATCAACAGGGGCTACGGGCTACACCTTC,CASKSTGATGYTF
many,TRBV20-1,TRBJ2-1,TRBD1,TGCAGTGTTACAGGGGGCAGGGGGAGTTCCTACAATGAGCAGTTCTTC,CSVTGGRGSSYNEQFF
.,TRBV12-3/TRBV12-4,TRBJ2-4,TRBD1,TGTGCTAGCAGTCCCGGGACAGGGAGGGGTCGGAACATTCAGTACTTC,CASSPGTGRGRNIQYF
many,TRBV6-6,TRBJ1-1,.,TGTGCCAGCAGGACTAGCAGAGGAGTTTACACTGAAGCTTTCTTT,CASRTSRGVYTEAFF
.,TRBV11-2,TRBJ2-2,TRBD2,TGTGCCAGCAGCGAGAGGGGCGGGAGGGCCCTGAACACCGGGGAGCCGTTTTTT,CASSERGGRALNTGEPFF
.,TRBV4-1,TRBJ2-1,TRBD1,TGCGCCAACAGGTCGGGACAGGGGGCCTACAATGAGCAGTTCTTC,CANRSGQGAYNEQFF
once,TRBV5-5,TRBJ2-2,.,TGTACCAGCAGCTTGTTACGAGCCTCCTCTAACACCGGGGAGCTGTTTTTT,CTSSLLRASSNTGELFF
.,TRBV6-2/TRBV6-3,TRBJ2-3,.,TGTGCCACCCCGTGGGGGATTGTGATAGATACGCAGTATTTT,CATPWGIVIDTQYF
.,TRBV4-1,TRBJ1-4,.,TGCGCCAGCAGCTCCAGAATGTCAGACAATAATGAAAAACTGTTTTTT,CASSSRMSDNNEKLFF
.,TRBV6-1,TRBJ2-1,TRBD2,TGTGCCAGCAGACGCGGGACTAGCGGGAGCACTGAGCAGTGCTTC,CASRRGTSGSTEQCF
.,TRBV10-3,TRBJ1-2,.,TGTGCCATCAGTGAGGGGGCGAGTACGCCCTATGGCTACACCTTC,CAISEGASTPYGYTF
.,TRBV5-1,TRBJ2-1,.,TGCGCCGGCAGCCGACTTGAGGGGTGGAATGAGCAGTTCTTC,CAGSRLEGWNEQFF
.,TRBV28,TRBJ1-2,.,TGTGCCAGCAGGCTACGGGACCGATTCTATGGCTACACCTTC,CASRLRDRFYGYTF
.,TRBV5-6,TRBJ2-3,TRBD2,TGTACCAGCAGCTTCATGACTAGCGGGCTAGCAGATACGCAGTACTTT,CTSSFMTSGLADTQYF
many,TRBV5-4,TRBJ2-4,TRBD2,TGTGCCAGCAGCCCCAAGGGCGGGAGTGCCAAAAACATTCAGTACTTC,CASSPKGGSAKNIQYF
.,TRBV6-5,TRBJ1-6,.,TGTGCCAGCAGTGCACCTTCGGGGGCCCTCAATTCACCCCTCCAGTTT,CASSAPSGALNSPLQF
.,TRBV11-3,TRBJ2-7,TRBD1,TGTGCCAGCAGCTTGACCGGGACAGAGCCCTACGAGCAGAACTTC,CASSLTGTEPYEQNF
.,TRBV20-1,TRBJ2-2,.,TGCAGTGGTAACCCGCCGTCTGATCCCTCCGGGGAGCTGTTTTTT,CSGNPPSDPSGELFF
.,TRBV6-1,TRBJ2-3,.,TGTGCGAGCAGCGAGGGGAGGTATAACACAGATACGCAGTATTTT,CASSEGRYNTDTQYF
.,TRBV6-9,TRBJ1-2,.,TGTGCCAGCAGGGTACCGGGATGGCAAATCCAGACGGTTCACAATAACTATGGCTACACCTTC,CASRVPGWQIQTVHNNYGYTF